A selection of T cell receptor beta chains follows, all from one sample in a study of CD8 T cells in Susac syndrome. Each CDR3 protein is one row after TCRdb ran MiXCR on the immunoSEQ multiplex PCR reads. Among about 180,000 distinct CDR3 sequences listed, around 95% were seen once. The sequenced sample was CD4+ T cells from PBMCs. The source is a human donor with multiple sclerosis. Both conserved end residues are part of each CDR3. Fields, in order: D gene, CDR3 length, J gene, clone size, V gene, CDR3 DNA, CDR3 protein. A D gene is named only where the DNA matches it firmly. Clone sizes are given selectively: once, few, many, or a class where the clone is expanded.

TRBD2	13	TRBJ2-7	.	TRBV6-6	TGTGCCAGCACCGGGACTAGCGGGAGCGAGCAGTACTTC	CASTGTSGSEQYF
.	15	TRBJ2-5	once	TRBV20-1	TGCAGTGCTAGAGTGGGGGGAACCGGGCAAGAGACCCAGTACTTC	CSARVGGTGQETQYF
.	13	TRBJ1-4	.	TRBV11-2	TGTGCCAGCAGCTTCTCGACAGCGGAAAAACTGTTTTTT	CASSFSTAEKLFF
.	17	TRBJ2-1	.	TRBV5-1	TGCGCCAGCAGCTTGTTGTCGCAGTTCAGCTCCTACAATGAGCAGTTCTTC	CASSLLSQFSSYNEQFF
.	14	TRBJ1-5	.	TRBV28	TGTGCCAGCAGTCTGGCGGACGCTTATCAGCCCCAGCATTTT	CASSLADAYQPQHF
.	12	TRBJ2-1	.	TRBV6-6	TGTGCCAGCAGTTACCTAGGTGATGAGCAGTTCTTC	CASSYLGDEQFF
TRBD2	13	TRBJ2-5	.	TRBV7-9	TGTGCCAGCCTAGCGGGGGCTGGAGAGACCCAGTACTTC	CASLAGAGETQYF
.	16	TRBJ2-3	few	TRBV7-9	TGTGCCAGCAGCGTCCAGAACCTAGTCGTGACAGATACGCAGTATTTT	CASSVQNLVVTDTQYF
.	12	TRBJ2-3	.	TRBV30	TGTGCCTGGAGTGAAGTAGCAGATACGCAGTATTTT	CAWSEVADTQYF
TRBD1	13	TRBJ2-7	.	TRBV5-1	TGCGCCAGCAGCTTAGGACAGGACCACGAGCAGTACTTC	CASSLGQDHEQYF
.	16	TRBJ1-6	.	TRBV12-3/TRBV12-4	TGTGCCAGCAGAAGGTTGGGGAGCTCCTATAATTCACCCCTCCACTTT	CASRRLGSSYNSPLHF
.	12	TRBJ1-1	few	TRBV18	TGTGCCAGCTCACCACAGAACACTGAAGCTTTCTTT	CASSPQNTEAFF
.	14	TRBJ2-7	.	TRBV30	TGTGCCTGGAGGTTCGGACAGACTCCTACAGGGCAGTACTTC	CAWRFGQTPTGQYF
.	14	TRBJ1-1	.	TRBV7-9	TGTGCCAGCAGCCGCGAACAGAGGCCGGCTGAAGCTTTCTTT	CASSREQRPAEAFF
.	14	TRBJ1-5	.	TRBV20-1	TGCAGTGCTAGAGTGGGCGGGGGGAATCAGCCCCAGCATTTT	CSARVGGGNQPQHF
.	13	TRBJ2-1	few	TRBV20-1	TGCAGTGCTAGAGATTCACCATACAATGAGCAGTTCTTC	CSARDSPYNEQFF
TRBD2	15	TRBJ2-5	.	TRBV20-1	TGCAGTGCTTTCCCCTGGACTAGCCCTCAAGAGACCCAGTACTTC	CSAFPWTSPQETQYF
.	14	TRBJ1-6	.	TRBV20-1	TGCAGTGCTAGGGTAACCGGGACAAATTCACCCCTCCACTTT	CSARVTGTNSPLHF
TRBD1	17	TRBJ2-1	.	TRBV6-2/TRBV6-3	TGTGCCAGCAGTTACCCGACGGGACAGGGGGCTCGCAATGAGCAGTTCTTC	CASSYPTGQGARNEQFF
.	13	TRBJ2-2	.	TRBV30	TGTGCCTGGAGTGACAGGGTTGGCGGGGAGCTGTTTTTT	CAWSDRVGGELFF
TRBD1	15	TRBJ1-6	.	TRBV7-3	TGTGCCAGCAGCTTACACAGGGGAGGTGGGTCACCCCTCCACTTT	CASSLHRGGGSPLHF
.	15	TRBJ1-1	.	TRBV6-5	TGTGCCAGCAGCCGGGACACCCATGCGAGCACTGAAGCTTTCTTT	CASSRDTHASTEAFF
.	14	TRBJ2-1	.	TRBV11-3	TGTGCCAGCAGCCCGTACTACTCCTACAATGAGCAGTTCTTC	CASSPYYSYNEQFF
.	13	TRBJ1-1	.	TRBV11-2	TGTGCCAGCAGCCCAACCCTCCGGGTTGAAGCTTTCTTT	CASSPTLRVEAFF
TRBD1	14	TRBJ2-7	.	TRBV6-6	TGTGCCAGCACCTGGACAGGCCGAACCTACGAGCAGTACTTC	CASTWTGRTYEQYF
.	13	TRBJ2-1	.	TRBV7-3	TGTGCCAGCAGTCGTGGGTCATACAATGAGCAGTTCTTC	CASSRGSYNEQFF
TRBD2	15	TRBJ2-3	.	TRBV6-6	TGTGCCAGCACCCAAGGAGCGGGGGGGATGGATACGCAGTATTTT	CASTQGAGGMDTQYF
.	13	TRBJ1-2	.	TRBV6-2/TRBV6-3	TGTGCCACTGACAAGAACCCTAACTATGGCTACACCTTC	CATDKNPNYGYTF
.	13	TRBJ2-1	.	TRBV19	TGTGCCAGTAGGCGCGGGACGGAGAATGAGCAGTTCTTC	CASRRGTENEQFF